This TCR gamma chain was captured by sequencing in a study of Vδ1+ human thymocytes. J lost 1 base, V lost 4 bases, and 7 bases had no gene match. CDR1 and CDR2 from the germline V gene are EGSTGY and YDSYTSSV. CDR3 length equals 14 residues. Notes on the study in general: Bulk repertoire data may be misinterpreted because of unexpected Vdelta2 sequences. Thymic TRG and TRD repertoires appeared highly polyclonal, with Gaussian CDR3 length distributions. Thymic delta-chain repertoires held roughly 18% Vdelta2 sequences and few Vdelta3, despite high sort purity.

Alphabeta T cells were depleted, then CD3+ Vdelta1+ Vdelta2- thymocytes were FACS-sorted. As for this clone: Its antigen remains unidentified.

The template was reverse-transcribed extracted RNA. The CDR3 regions were amplified by multiplex PCR from V-gene primers to a constant-region primer. TCRdb re-called the multiplex PCR reads with CATT. The top ten clones hold roughly 1.9% of a sample with about 27,000 gamma-chain clones, around 20% of them seen once. The rearrangement joins TRGV4 to TRGJ1 or TRGJ2. The clonotype originates from a boy younger than two who had congenital heart surgery. The sequenced material came from Vdelta1+ gamma-delta thymocytes from the thymus. Subset reported: FACS-sorted CD3+ TCRalphabeta- TCRVdelta1+ TCRVdelta2- thymocytes. The CDR3 spells CATWDRGNYYKKLF. The CDR3 nucleotides are TGTGCCACCTGGGACCGAGGCAATTATTATAAGAAACTCTTT.